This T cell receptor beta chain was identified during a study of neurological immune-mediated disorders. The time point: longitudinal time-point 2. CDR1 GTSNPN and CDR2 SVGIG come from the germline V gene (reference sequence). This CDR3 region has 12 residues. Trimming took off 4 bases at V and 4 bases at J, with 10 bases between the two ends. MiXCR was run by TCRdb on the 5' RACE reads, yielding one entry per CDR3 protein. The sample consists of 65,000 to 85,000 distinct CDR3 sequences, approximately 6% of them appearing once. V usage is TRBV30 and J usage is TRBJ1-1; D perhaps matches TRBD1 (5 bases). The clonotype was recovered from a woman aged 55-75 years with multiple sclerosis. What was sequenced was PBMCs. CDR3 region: CAWIHRTTEAFF. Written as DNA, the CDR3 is TGTGCCTGGATACACAGGACCACTGAAGCTTTCTTT.